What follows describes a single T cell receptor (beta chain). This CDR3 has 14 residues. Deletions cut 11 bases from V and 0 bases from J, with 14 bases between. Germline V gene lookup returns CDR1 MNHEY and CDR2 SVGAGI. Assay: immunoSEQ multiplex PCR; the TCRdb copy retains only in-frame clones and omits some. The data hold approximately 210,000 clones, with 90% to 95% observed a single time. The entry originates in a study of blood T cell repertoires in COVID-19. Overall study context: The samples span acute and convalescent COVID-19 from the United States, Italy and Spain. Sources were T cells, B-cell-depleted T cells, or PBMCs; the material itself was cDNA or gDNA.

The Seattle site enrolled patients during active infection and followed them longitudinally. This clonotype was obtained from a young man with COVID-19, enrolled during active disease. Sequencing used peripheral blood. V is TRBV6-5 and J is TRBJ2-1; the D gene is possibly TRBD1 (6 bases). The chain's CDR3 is CAARDRRSYNEQFF. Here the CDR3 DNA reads TGTGCCGCCCGAGACAGGCGCTCCTACAATGAGCAGTTCTTC.